Below, one TCR beta chain is given with its context. Its antigen is undetermined. The record originates from a study of graft-versus-host responses after intestinal transplantation. Overall study: Induction using anti-thymocyte globulin, followed by tacrolimus and steroids for about three years, was given to all recipients.

Deletions cut 2 bases from V and 3 bases from J, with 9 bases between. CDR1 and CDR2 from the germline V gene are SGDLS and YYNGEE. CDR3 size: 14 residues. Data came from immunoSEQ multiplex PCR; TCRdb stores just in-frame clones and leaves some out. The repertoire holds more than 90,000 clones, with approximately 90% as singletons. The sequence came from a human donor who was the organ donor for an intestinal transplant. The input for sequencing was unstimulated CD4+ T cells sorted from spleen or lymph node cells, taken before transplant. This sequence joins TRBV9 and TRBJ2-1; D gene unclear. CDR3 coding DNA: TGTGCCAGCAGCGTGACCGACGGCTACAATGAGCAGTTCTTC. It is translated as CASSVTDGYNEQFF.